This passage covers 12 T cell receptor beta chains from one sample sequenced in a study of control samples from healthy donors and cancer patients. Here immunoSEQ multiplex PCR was the method, and the copy in TCRdb shows in-frame clones only, minus some. The sample holds 75,000 to 100,000 clones, roughly 86% seen once. The sequencing sample was made of blood. Every receptor here comes from a middle-aged man in good health.

The V gene is TRBV30, the J gene TRBJ1-2; no clear D. The germline V gene encodes CDR1 GTSNPN and CDR2 SVGIG (reference sequence). The V gene lost 4 bases and the J gene lost 8 bases, with 17 bases spanning the gap. This CDR3 is 13 amino acids long. Here the CDR3 reads CAWKRQEVDGYTF. CDR3 nucleotide sequence: TGTGCCTGGAAAAGGCAGGAGGTGGACGGCTACACCTTC.

A remark on this clone: Likely a read error: the CDR3 ends without its conserved phenylalanine or tryptophan. The DNA is left out, because the CDR3 cannot be placed on it with certainty; the CDR3 is given as TCRdb lists it. The chain links TRBV5-1 to TRBJ1-1; TRBD1 is the table's D call, not checked against the DNA. Germline loops: CDR1 SGHRS, CDR2 YFSETQ. The length of the CDR3 is 9 amino acids, counting both ends. CDR3 residues: CASSLTGVT.

The V call is TRBV18, the J call TRBJ2-1, with 10 bases that match TRBD1. Germline trimming cut 0 bases from V and 6 bases from J; bases unmatched to any gene: 8. The germline V gene has CDR1 KGHSH and CDR2 LQKENI. This CDR3 is built from 17 residues. The CDR3 nucleotides are TGTGCCAGCTCACCACCACATCTTGGACAGGGGGGCAATGAGCAGTTCTTC. Encoded protein: CASSPPHLGQGGNEQFF.

The genes are TRBV9 and TRBJ1-6; 8 bases are a match to TRBD1. V was pared by 4 bases and J by 8 bases, with 20 bases of the junction left unmatched. The CDR3 loop spans 19 amino acids. Germline loops: CDR1 SGDLS, CDR2 YYNGEE. The DNA for the CDR3 is TGTGCCAGCAGCTTCCTCCCGGATCCGGGACAGGTCTGGGATTCACCCCTCCACTTT. It specifies CASSFLPDPGQVWDSPLHF.

V and J are TRBV20-1 and TRBJ1-1; D remains ambiguous. Germline loops: CDR1 DFQATT, CDR2 SNEGSKA (reference sequence). This CDR3 has 15 amino acids. The ends were cut back, 3 bases at V and 3 bases at J, with 17 bases in the middle. CDR3 protein: CSASRLIPGHTEAFF. DNA for the CDR3: TGCAGTGCTAGTCGCCTGATTCCAGGTCACACTGAAGCTTTCTTT.

V and J are TRBV6-5 and TRBJ1-2, with unresolved D. The CDR3 is 13 residues long. Per germline, CDR1 MNHEY and CDR2 SVGAGI. The V and J ends lost 6 bases and 0 bases respectively, with 8 bases between them. For the CDR3, the DNA is TGTGCCAGCAGGAGATCCGCTAACTATGGCTACACCTTC. Translating gives CASRRSANYGYTF.

The V call is TRBV2, the J call TRBJ1-3, with D unresolved. Trimming stripped 6 bases from V and 1 base from J, with 10 bases between. CDR3 length: 14 residues. From germline, CDR1 is SNHLY and CDR2 FYNNEI. CDR3 coding DNA: TGTGCCAGCAGGCCGAATTCTTCTGGAAACACCATATATTTT. Amino acids: CASRPNSSGNTIYF.

This rearrangement joins TRBV7-6 to TRBJ2-2; D is perhaps TRBD1 (5 bases). Trimming removed 1 base from V and 7 bases from J, with 16 bases in between. The CDR3 contains 16 residues. Germline values: CDR1 SGHVS, CDR2 FNYEAQ. The CDR3 region is CASSLGGREVLGELFF. In DNA form, the CDR3 reads TGTGCCAGCAGCTTAGGAGGCAGGGAAGTACTCGGGGAGCTGTTTTTT.

The chain is built from TRBV5-1 and TRBJ2-3; D tentatively fits TRBD1 or TRBD2 (5 bases each). V lost 1 base and J lost 3, with 15 bases in between. Germline-derived CDR1 and CDR2 are SGHRS and YFSETQ. The CDR3 has 16 amino acids. CDR3 region: CASSLQEVEGTDTQYF. Here the CDR3 DNA reads TGCGCCAGCAGCTTGCAGGAGGTTGAGGGGACAGATACGCAGTATTTT.

The chain has TRBV29-1 and TRBJ1-2; 8 bases line up with TRBD1. Germline V gene sequence: CDR1 SQVTM, CDR2 ANQGSEA. Trimming at V came to 6 bases and at J to 6 bases, leaving 9 bases not matched to a gene. This CDR3 has 13 amino acids. CDR3 amino acids: CSVFLLDRDGYTF. CDR3 coding DNA: TGCAGCGTCTTTTTATTGGACAGGGATGGCTACACCTTC. Drawing the rest from reference TRBV29-1 and TRBJ1-2, the complete variable domain is SAVISQKPSRDICQRGTSLTIQCQVDSQVTMMFWYRQQPGQSLTLIATANQGSEATYESGFVIDKFPISRPNLTFSTLTVSNMSPEDSSIYLCSVFLLDRDGYTFGSGTRLTVV.

The chain is built from TRBV10-3 and TRBJ2-4; D is ambiguous. This CDR3 contains 12 residues. The ends were cut back, 4 bases at V and 5 bases at J, with 6 bases in the middle. Germline loops: CDR1 ENHRY, CDR2 SYGVKD. The CDR3 here is CAISGSENIQYF. DNA for the CDR3: TGTGCCATCAGTGGTTCCGAAAACATTCAGTACTTC.

This clone was observed once. This rearrangement joins TRBV27 to TRBJ1-4; D remains unclear. The V end was cut by 5 bases, the J end by 8 bases, with 15 bases between. CDR1 and CDR2 (germline): MNHEY, SMNVEV (reference sequence). CDR3 size: 14 residues. The CDR3 sequence: CASSPYPGDEKLFF. CDR3 nucleotides: TGTGCCAGCAGTCCTTACCCCGGAGACGAAAAACTGTTTTTT.